This T cell receptor (beta chain) was identified in a study of regulatory T cells in long-lasting Graves disease. About this clonotype: A much larger clone is a single base away; this may be a read error.

Arm-PCR of CDR3 regions with iRepertoire HTBI primers generated TCR beta libraries. TCRdb redid the calling of the multiplex PCR reads with MiXCR, one entry per CDR3 protein. The sample consists of 400,000 to 550,000 distinct CDR3 sequences, around 15% of them appearing once. Indicated time point: newly diagnosed GD, antithyroid drugs for less than 3 months. Researchers made the TCR library from RNA that was extracted from PBMCs. These same records also appear under a second study, on T cells in Graves' hyperthyroidism and ophthalmopathy. Per that study: Also found in blood were most expanded thyroid clonotypes above 0.001.

Here the sequenced sample was peripheral blood mononuclear cells (PBMCs), taken at new diagnosis, from a patient treated with antithyroid drugs. The receptor was isolated from a woman aged 18-35 years with Graves disease.

The CDR3 bases are TGTGTCAGCAGCCGGACTAGCGGGAGCTTCTACGAGCAGTACTTC. This gives the protein CVSSRTSGSFYEQYF. V gene TRBV12-3 or TRBV12-4 combines with J gene TRBJ2-7, with 13 positions matching TRBD2. The CDR3 loop spans 15 amino acids.